A selection of T cell receptor beta chains follows, all from one sample in a study of T cells in Graves' hyperthyroidism and ophthalmopathy. A single record per CDR3 protein comes from TCRdb applying MiXCR to the multiplex PCR reads. Of about 840,000 distinct CDR3 sequences listed, around 38% were seen once; the top ten hold approximately 8.7%. What was sequenced was blood. The receptors shown here come from a man aged 18 to 35 with Graves' hyperthyroidism. Both conserved end residues are part of each CDR3. The order of the fields is CDR3 length, clone size, J gene, V gene, D gene, CDR3 DNA, CDR3 protein. D genes are given only for firm matches. Clone size is stated in some rows and not others, as once, few, many or a class when expanded.

17 | - | TRBJ1-1 | TRBV19 | - | TGTGCCAGTAGTCACAGGGTCGGCGGGACAATGAACACTGAAGCTTTCTTT | CASSHRVGGTMNTEAFF
15 | - | TRBJ1-5 | TRBV27 | TRBD1 | TGTGCCAGCAGCTGGGACAGTAGAGGCAATCAGCCCCAGCATTTT | CASSWDSRGNQPQHF
11 | - | TRBJ1-6 | TRBV6-5 | - | TGTGCCAGCAGACGAGACCCTACCCTCCACTTT | CASRRDPTLHF
14 | many | TRBJ1-4 | TRBV7-2 | TRBD1 | TGTGCCAGCAGTCCGACAGGGACGGGCGAAAAACTGTTTTTT | CASSPTGTGEKLFF
13 | - | TRBJ2-7 | TRBV20-1 | TRBD1 | TGCAGTGCAAGGACAGGGAGAACCTACGAGCAGTACTTC | CSARTGRTYEQYF
15 | - | TRBJ1-1 | TRBV16 | - | TGTGCCAGCAGCCAATCAGGCAGGGCGAACACTGAAGCTTTCTTT | CASSQSGRANTEAFF
16 | - | TRBJ1-5 | TRBV20-1 | - | TGCAGTGCTAGGGGGTCTCCGGGGGAGAGGGGTCAGCCCCAGCATTTT | CSARGSPGERGQPQHF
14 | few | TRBJ1-1 | TRBV6-5 | - | TGTGCCAGCAGGGAGGGAGTCATGAACACTGAAGCTTTCTTT | CASREGVMNTEAFF
13 | few | TRBJ1-4 | TRBV20-1 | - | TGCAGTGCTAGAGATCCGGGGGATGAAAAACTGTTTTTT | CSARDPGDEKLFF
12 | - | TRBJ1-1 | TRBV20-1 | TRBD1 | TGCAGTGCTAGTCCAGGGGGCAGTTTAGCTTTCTTT | CSASPGGSLAFF
15 | many | TRBJ2-5 | TRBV15 | - | TGTGCCACCAGCAGCCAGACAACCAGGCAAGAGACCCAGTACTTC | CATSSQTTRQETQYF
13 | - | TRBJ1-2 | TRBV5-6 | TRBD1 | TGTGCCAGCAGCCAGAGGGACAGGGCTGGCTACACCTTC | CASSQRDRAGYTF
13 | - | TRBJ1-6 | TRBV12-3/TRBV12-4 | - | TGTGCCAGCAGTTTAGACAGGATCGGGCCCCTCCACTTT | CASSLDRIGPLHF
15 | few | TRBJ2-3 | TRBV5-1 | - | TGCGCCAGCAGCACAGGGACGGCTAGCACAGATACGCAGTATTTT | CASSTGTASTDTQYF
14 | - | TRBJ1-1 | TRBV5-5 | - | TGCGCCAGCAGCCGGGCAGGGGTTGACACTGAAGCTTTCTTT | CASSRAGVDTEAFF
16 | - | TRBJ2-5 | TRBV9 | TRBD2 | TGTGCCAGCAGCGTCGGGATAGCGGGAGGGGCAGAGACCCAGTACTTC | CASSVGIAGGAETQYF
13 | few | TRBJ2-3 | TRBV29-1 | - | TGCAGCGTTGAAGATGCCCGGACAGATACGCAGTATTTT | CSVEDARTDTQYF
13 | many | TRBJ1-1 | TRBV29-1 | - | TGCAGCGTTTTGACAGCCATGAACACTGAAGCTTTCTTT | CSVLTAMNTEAFF
15 | many | TRBJ1-5 | TRBV7-2 | - | TGTGCCAGCAGCTTAGGGGACACCCAAAATCAGCCCCAGCATTTT | CASSLGDTQNQPQHF
14 | - | TRBJ2-7 | TRBV7-2 | - | TGTGCCAGCAGCCCCATCAGGGTTCGGGACGAGCAGTACTTC | CASSPIRVRDEQYF
16 | many | TRBJ1-1 | TRBV7-8 | - | TGTGCCAGCAGCTTATCAGAGGGCGGTTGGAACACTGAAGCTTTCTTT | CASSLSEGGWNTEAFF
12 | few | TRBJ1-2 | TRBV12-3/TRBV12-4 | - | TGTGCCAGCAGTTTAATGAGCTATGGCTACACCTTC | CASSLMSYGYTF
14 | many | TRBJ1-6 | TRBV7-6 | - | TGTGCCAGCAGCTTAGGTGTGGCGTATTCACCCCTCCACTTT | CASSLGVAYSPLHF
13 | - | TRBJ2-2 | TRBV7-9 | - | TGTGCCAGCGGCTTAGAGGGCGGCGGGGAGCTGTTTTTT | CASGLEGGGELFF
15 | few | TRBJ1-5 | TRBV9 | TRBD1 | TGTGCCAGCAGCGGAGGTGCCGGGACAGAAGAGCCCCAGCATTTT | CASSGGAGTEEPQHF